One sample yielded the 27 T cell receptor beta chains listed below, sequenced in a study of OX40 agonist ivuxolimab in advanced cancers. Preparation of the library involved the immunoSEQ multiplex PCR assay. Imported from immuneACCESS, the table was reduced by TCRdb to in-frame sequences with V and J called. These copies leave out some clones; in studies compared against another copy, an unresolved V gene accounts for under half, and the cause of the remainder is not known. This sample gives nearly 80,000 clones in total; approximately 92% of them show up just once. The top ten clonotypes cover roughly 6.9% of the sample. The sequencing here drew on CD4+ or CD8+ T cells sorted from blood, taken in a trial of the OX40 agonist ivuxolimab. Source of these receptors: an adult with an advanced solid tumor such as melanoma, head and neck, liver or kidney cancer.

CDR3 bases: TGTGCCAGCAGCGAGGGGACTAGCGGGACCCTGACCCCCGATACGCAGTATTTT. Amino acid sequence: CASSEGTSGTLTPDTQYF. This chain links TRBV9 with TRBJ2-3; 13 bases are a match to TRBD2. The germline CDR1 and CDR2 sequences are SGDLS and YYNGEE. V was pared by 3 bases and J by 6 bases, with 13 bases of the junction left unmatched. CDR3 length: 18 residues.

The genes are TRBV19 and TRBJ2-2; D is ambiguous. Trimming took 3 bases from V and 0 from J, leaving 5 bases between them. Germline V lookup: CDR1 LNHDA, CDR2 SQIVND (reference sequence). The CDR3 is made up of 14 amino acids. CDR3 DNA: TGTGCCAGTAGTATCAGCGCGAACACCGGGGAGCTGTTTTTT. Amino acid sequence: CASSISANTGELFF.

As DNA, the CDR3 is TGTGCCAGCAGGGGGCTATCAGGGTACAATGAGCAGTTCTTC. Its protein product is CASRGLSGYNEQFF. This chain links TRBV6-5 with TRBJ2-1; maybe TRBD1 (5 bases). This CDR3 has 14 residues. V gave up 6 bases and J gave up 4 bases, with 13 bases separating them. In germline, CDR1 is MNHEY, CDR2 SVGAGI.

This chain connects TRBV5-1 to TRBJ2-2; D remains unclear. There are 15 residues in the CDR3. CDR1 is SGHRS, CDR2 YFSETQ, per germline. Deletions cut 3 bases from V and 6 bases from J, with 15 bases between. The CDR3 nucleotides read TGCGCCAGCAGCTCCAAGGCCCCCCCGGCCGGGGAGCTGTTTTTT. It yields the protein CASSSKAPPAGELFF.

The chain combines TRBV19 with TRBJ2-1, with D uncertain. Germline V gives CDR1 LNHDA, CDR2 SQIVND (reference sequence). The CDR3 is 14 residues long. Deletions cut 6 bases from V and 5 bases from J, with 14 bases between. This CDR3 reads CASSRISTNNEQFF. DNA of the CDR3: TGTGCCAGTAGCCGAATAAGCACTAACAATGAGCAGTTCTTC.

The J gene is TRBJ1-3, the V gene TRBV29-1; D unresolved. Germline V gene sequence: CDR1 SQVTM, CDR2 ANQGSEA. The CDR3 contains 11 residues. The V end was cut by 6 bases, the J end by 4 bases, with 7 bases between. The DNA of the CDR3 is TGCAGCGTCGAAACCGGAAACACCATATATTTT. This translates into CSVETGNTIYF.

The chain uses TRBV6-5 and TRBJ1-2; D is unclear. The V gene lost 3 bases and the J gene lost 9 bases, with 8 bases spanning the gap. CDR1 and CDR2 from the germline V gene are MNHEY and SVGAGI. The CDR3 sequence is 11 residues long. The DNA of the CDR3 is TGTGCCAGCAGTTATGGTAGAAGCTACACCTTC. It encodes CASSYGRSYTF.

The chain couples TRBV28 to TRBJ2-3, with D possibly TRBD1 on 5 matching bases. Per germline, CDR1 MDHEN and CDR2 SYDVKM. V was clipped by 2 bases and J by 2 bases, with 11 bases between them. This CDR3 comprises 15 residues. The CDR3 nucleotides are TGTGCCAGCAGTTTAGATACAGGCTACACAGATACGCAGTATTTT. Protein: CASSLDTGYTDTQYF.

A single count supports this clone. The chain carries TRBV5-1 and TRBJ1-2; the match to TRBD1 covers 7 bases. V was clipped by 2 bases and J by 8 bases; unmatched bases: 3. The length of the CDR3 is 12 residues. CDR1 and CDR2 from the germline V gene are SGHRS and YFSETQ. The CDR3 protein is CASSLGGEGYTF. The CDR3 bases are TGCGCCAGCAGCTTAGGGGGCGAAGGCTACACCTTC.

The chain links TRBV30 to TRBJ2-2; 7 bases agree with TRBD1. The CDR3 is made up of 14 amino acids. Germline CDR1 and CDR2: GTSNPN and SVGIG (reference sequence). The junction had 4 bases not matched to a gene; V was cut back by 2 bases and J by 4 bases. The CDR3 loop reads CAWSTGQVTGELFF. CDR3 coding DNA: TGTGCCTGGAGTACAGGACAGGTCACCGGGGAGCTGTTTTTT.

The gene calls are TRBV11-2 and TRBJ2-7; TRBD1 matches at 9 bases. Germline lookup yields CDR1 SGHAT and CDR2 FQNNGV. V dropped 5 bases and J dropped 5; count of bases not matched to a gene: 10. The CDR3 consists of 15 residues. This CDR3 reads CASSQGTGIYHEQYF. Here the CDR3 DNA reads TGTGCCAGCAGCCAAGGGACAGGGATTTACCACGAGCAGTACTTC.

V is TRBV6-1 and J is TRBJ2-1; D could derive from TRBD1 or TRBD2 (5 bases each). Germline-derived CDR1 and CDR2 are MNHNS and SASEGT. V was cut by 5 bases and J by 10 bases, with 15 bases left in between. The CDR3 is 13 residues long. In DNA form, the CDR3 reads TGTGCCAGCAGTATTCTGGGGGAGTGGGAGCAGTTCTTC. Translating it yields CASSILGEWEQFF.

The rearrangement uses TRBV7-9 and TRBJ1-2; D is ambiguous. Germline values: CDR1 SEHNR, CDR2 FQNEAQ (reference sequence). Trimming pared 0 bases from V and 1 base from J, leaving 12 bases between. The CDR3 loop spans 16 amino acids. CDR3 sequence: CASSLASPTNNYGYTF. The CDR3 DNA is TGTGCCAGCAGCTTAGCCTCTCCCACCAATAACTATGGCTACACCTTC.

This chain joins TRBV10-3 and TRBJ2-7; weak D call: TRBD1 (6 bases). This CDR3 contains 13 residues. Germline values: CDR1 ENHRY, CDR2 SYGVKD. V was trimmed by 4 bases and J by 5 bases, leaving 12 bases between them. CDR3 amino acids: CAISAGQRDEQYF. The CDR3 nucleotides read TGTGCCATCAGTGCCGGACAGAGAGACGAGCAGTACTTC.

V and J are TRBV5-6 and TRBJ1-3; no reliable D call. The CDR3 spans 15 residues. Germline-derived CDR1 and CDR2 are SGHDT and YYEEEE. With 4 bases removed from V and 0 bases from J, the gap between germline ends came to 11 bases. CDR3 loop: CASSPGRTSGNTIYF. Written as DNA, the CDR3 is TGTGCCAGCAGCCCAGGACGTACCTCTGGAAACACCATATATTTT.

V is TRBV29-1 and J is TRBJ1-1; possible D gene TRBD1, 5 bases. V lost 6 bases, J lost 0 bases, and 14 bases lay in between. The CDR3 loop spans 14 amino acids. Germline V gives CDR1 SQVTM, CDR2 ANQGSEA. The CDR3, as DNA: TGCAGCGTCCTCGGGGGGACTATGAACACTGAAGCTTTCTTT. Encoded protein: CSVLGGTMNTEAFF.

This clone was recorded once. V and J are TRBV4-1 and TRBJ1-3, with D perhaps TRBD1 (6 bases). Trimming left V 0 bases short and J 0 bases short, with 15 bases between. Germline loops: CDR1 MGHRA, CDR2 YSYEKL. The CDR3 spans 18 residues. The CDR3 sequence: CASSQERPPTGSGNTIYF. In DNA form, the CDR3 reads TGCGCCAGCAGCCAAGAGAGGCCCCCGACAGGCTCTGGAAACACCATATATTTT.

The chain joins TRBV19 to TRBJ2-5; 11 positions match TRBD2. V was pared by 5 bases and J by 4 bases, with 3 bases of the junction left unmatched. From germline, CDR1 is LNHDA and CDR2 SQIVND (reference sequence). This CDR3 is built from 14 residues. This CDR3 is CASSPGLAGETQYF. In DNA form, the CDR3 reads TGTGCCAGTAGTCCCGGACTAGCGGGAGAGACCCAGTACTTC. Drawing the rest from reference TRBV19 and TRBJ2-5, the complete variable domain is DGGITQSPKYLFRKEGQNVTLSCEQNLNHDAMYWYRQDPGQGLRLIYYSQIVNDFQKGDIAEGYSVSREKKESFPLTVTSAQKNPTAFYLCASSPGLAGETQYFGPGTRLLVL.

The chain joins TRBV2 to TRBJ2-3; 7 bases fit TRBD1. The CDR3 spans 15 residues. V shed 5 bases and J 0 bases; nucleotides not matched to a gene: 5. Looked up from germline, CDR1 is SNHLY and CDR2 is FYNNEI. The CDR3, as DNA: TGTGCCAGCAGTCCACAGGGGATTAGCACAGATACGCAGTATTTT. It translates to CASSPQGISTDTQYF.

Here the CDR3 reads CSVTTGTNTEAFF. CDR3 nucleotides: TGCAGCGTGACGACAGGGACGAACACTGAAGCTTTCTTT. The chain employs TRBV29-1 and TRBJ1-1; the match to TRBD1 covers 7 bases. The germline gives CDR1 SQVTM, CDR2 ANQGSEA. This CDR3 region has 13 residues. Trimming took 6 bases from V and 1 from J; bases not matched to a gene: 5.

The V gene is TRBV9, the J gene TRBJ1-1; 12 bases map to TRBD1. Per the germline V gene, CDR1 is SGDLS and CDR2 is YYNGEE. Losses at the gene ends were 5 bases for V and 3 bases for J; bases not matched to a gene: 8. This CDR3 is built from 16 residues. The CDR3 reads CASREWGQGAHTEAFF. The CDR3 DNA follows: TGTGCCAGCAGAGAGTGGGGACAGGGGGCCCACACTGAAGCTTTCTTT.

The chain joins TRBV6-1 to TRBJ2-7; 9 nucleotides line up with TRBD1. This CDR3 comprises 15 residues. CDR1 and CDR2 (germline): MNHNS, SASEGT. The ends lost 6 bases at V and 2 bases at J; junction bases unmatched: 8. Here the CDR3 reads CASSVTGTGTYEQYF. The CDR3 nucleotides are TGTGCCAGCAGCGTAACCGGGACAGGGACCTACGAGCAGTACTTC.

The gene calls are TRBV5-1 and TRBJ2-1, with a tentative D call TRBD2 (6 bases). V shed 4 bases and J shed 0 bases, with 14 bases lying between them. The CDR3 sequence is 16 residues long. Germline V CDR1 and CDR2: SGHRS, YFSETQ. CDR3 protein: CASSPPAGSSYNEQFF. CDR3 nucleotides: TGCGCCAGCAGCCCGCCGGCGGGGAGCTCCTACAATGAGCAGTTCTTC.

Here the CDR3 reads CSVGEPYSPLHF. The CDR3 DNA reads as TGCAGCGTTGGAGAGCCTTATTCACCCCTCCACTTT. The chain carries TRBV29-1 and TRBJ1-6; D uncertain. Trimming pared 4 bases from V and 8 bases from J, leaving 9 bases between. Germline V gives CDR1 SQVTM, CDR2 ANQGSEA. The CDR3 has 12 amino acids.

The V call is TRBV28, the J call TRBJ2-2; D is possibly TRBD1 (6 bases). Trimming left V 5 bases short and J 5 bases short, with 15 bases between. Germline CDR1 MDHEN, CDR2 SYDVKM. CDR3 length: 15 amino acids. DNA for the CDR3: TGTGCCAGCAGTCTAACGGACAGTCCTACCGGGGAGCTGTTTTTT. Translated, it gives CASSLTDSPTGELFF.

The CDR3 nucleotides read TGTGCCAGCAGCCCCCACGACTCGAGCGGCTACGAGCAGTACTTC. Translated: CASSPHDSSGYEQYF. This rearrangement joins TRBV9 to TRBJ2-7, with a weak D call TRBD2 (5 bases). The CDR3 loop spans 15 amino acids. Germline values: CDR1 SGDLS, CDR2 YYNGEE. The V end lost 4 bases, the J end lost 3 bases, and 17 bases lay between the germline ends.

A word on this clone: The junction departs from the called germline gene at one end, perhaps through a read error. The chain uses TRBV19 and TRBJ2-5; 14 positions agree with TRBD2. The CDR3 is made up of 13 amino acids. CDR1 is LNHDA and CDR2 is SQIVND in the germline V gene (reference sequence). The CDR3 nucleotides read TGTGCCAGTAGTGGACTAGCGGGAGGCCCCCCCGACTTC. Protein: CASSGLAGGPPDF.